The next 26 T cell receptor beta chains were all read from a single sample in a study of cytomegalovirus exposure and HLA in healthy donors. Use of 60 Vbeta and 13 Jbeta primers characterized the PCR. TCRdb keeps only in-frame clones here, not all; method: immunoSEQ multiplex PCR. Of about 170,000 clones listed, about three quarters are singletons. The sequencing input was PBMCs. Receptors were obtained from a woman in her 30s in good health and CMV-seropositive.

The rearrangement joins TRBV9 to TRBJ2-5; TRBD2 agrees at 9 bases. The CDR3 runs to 16 residues. Germline-derived CDR1 and CDR2 are SGDLS and YYNGEE. V shed 4 bases, J shed 1 base, and the junction held 8 bases outside the gene matches. The CDR3 reads CASSPGLASIQETQYF. CDR3 DNA sequence: TGTGCCAGCAGCCCTGGACTAGCGAGTATCCAAGAGACCCAGTACTTC.

The chain carries TRBV11-2 and TRBJ2-1; the D gene is possibly TRBD2 (5 bases). The ends were cut back, 5 bases at V and 7 bases at J, with 18 bases in the middle. Germline V gene sequence: CDR1 SGHAT, CDR2 FQNNGV. The CDR3 runs to 15 residues. The CDR3 DNA is TGTGCCAGCAGCCTCGACCGATGGCCGGGAAATGAGCAGTTCTTC. Translation: CASSLDRWPGNEQFF.

The rearrangement uses TRBV27 and TRBJ2-7; 12 nucleotides agree with TRBD2. The junction had 6 bases not matched to a gene; V was cut back by 6 bases and J by 3 bases. The germline V gene encodes CDR1 MNHEY and CDR2 SMNVEV (reference sequence). The CDR3 covers 15 residues. CDR3 protein: CASSPTTSGGYEQYF. The CDR3 DNA is TGTGCCAGCAGCCCGACGACTAGCGGGGGCTACGAGCAGTACTTC.

This chain joins TRBV5-1 and TRBJ2-3; D perhaps matches TRBD1 (6 bases). CDR1 and CDR2 from the germline V gene are SGHRS and YFSETQ. The CDR3 has 15 residues. V was clipped by 3 bases and J by 2 bases, with 13 bases between them. The CDR3 DNA is TGCGCCAGCAGCTCACAGGGTTTGAACACAGATACGCAGTATTTT. Its protein is CASSSQGLNTDTQYF.

The chain carries TRBV2 and TRBJ2-3; 15 bases align to TRBD2. Germline-derived CDR1 and CDR2 are SNHLY and FYNNEI. After removal of 8 bases from V and 3 bases from J, the junction contained 6 bases not matched to a gene. CDR3 length equals 16 residues. This CDR3 reads CASGGLAGGGTDTQYF. The CDR3 DNA sequence: TGTGCCAGCGGGGGACTAGCGGGAGGCGGGACAGATACGCAGTATTTT.

V gene TRBV15 combines with J gene TRBJ1-5; D not certain. The germline V gene encodes CDR1 LNHNV and CDR2 YYDKDF (reference sequence). Trimming took off 0 bases at V and 1 base at J, with 7 bases between the two ends. CDR3 length: 15 amino acids. The CDR3 sequence is CATSREVQSNQPQHF. The CDR3, as DNA: TGTGCCACCAGCAGAGAAGTGCAGAGCAATCAGCCCCAGCATTTT.

As DNA, the CDR3 is TGTGCCAGCAACCGGACTGAAAGGGCATCCTACGAGCAGTACTTC. Translation gives CASNRTERASYEQYF. This rearrangement joins TRBV7-6 to TRBJ2-7; tentative D call: TRBD2 (5 bases). Looked up from germline, CDR1 is SGHVS and CDR2 is FNYEAQ. The V gene lost 7 bases and the J gene lost 1 base, with 17 bases spanning the gap. CDR3 size: 15 residues.

V is TRBV7-2 and J is TRBJ2-2; 9 bases map to TRBD1. V was clipped by 1 base and J by 6 bases; unmatched bases: 6. Germline V gene lookup returns CDR1 SGHTA and CDR2 FQGNSA. The CDR3 has 16 residues. DNA for the CDR3: TGTGCCAGCAGCTTAGTCGGGACAGGGAGGTCCGGGGAGCTGTTTTTT. As protein: CASSLVGTGRSGELFF.

This clone was picked up a small number of times. The chain couples TRBV30 to TRBJ2-5; TRBD1 matches at 7 bases. CDR1 and CDR2 (germline): GTSNPN, SVGIG (reference sequence). Trimming cost V 0 bases and J 0 bases; bases outside gene matches: 1. CDR3 length: 14 amino acids. The DNA for the CDR3 is TGTGCCTGGAGTGTGGGACAGCACCAAGAGACCCAGTACTTC. This codes for CAWSVGQHQETQYF.

The genes are TRBV27 and TRBJ2-6; 10 bases are a match to TRBD1. Germline-derived CDR1 and CDR2 are MNHEY and SMNVEV (reference sequence). The CDR3 spans 19 residues. The J segment lost 0 bases and the V segment lost 6 bases, leaving 11 bases of the junction unmatched. The CDR3 DNA is TGTGCCAGCAGCCAACCCCCGGGACAGGGGAACTCTGGGGCCAACGTCCTGACTTTC. This codes for CASSQPPGQGNSGANVLTF.

The chain employs TRBV28 and TRBJ1-1; no firm D call. The V end was cut by 2 bases, the J end by 6 bases, with 13 bases between. Germline values: CDR1 MDHEN, CDR2 SYDVKM. CDR3 size: 14 residues. The CDR3 spells CASSLRRTGSEAFF. CDR3 nucleotides: TGTGCCAGCAGTTTACGTAGGACGGGATCTGAAGCTTTCTTT.

Here the CDR3 reads CASSYRNRGETQYF. The CDR3 region has the DNA TGTGCCAGCAGTTACCGAAACAGGGGAGAGACCCAGTACTTC. The chain uses TRBV6-5 and TRBJ2-5; 7 nucleotides match TRBD1. This CDR3 has 14 residues. Trimming at V came to 2 bases and at J to 4 bases, leaving 4 bases not matched to a gene. Germline assignment: CDR1 MNHEY and CDR2 SVGAGI.

The V and J genes are TRBV28 and TRBJ2-7; D is unclear. The ends were cut back, 5 bases at V and 0 bases at J, with 14 bases in the middle. This CDR3 contains 15 residues. Per the germline V gene, CDR1 is MDHEN and CDR2 is SYDVKM. CDR3 loop: CASSPGGLSSYEQYF. CDR3 DNA: TGTGCCAGCAGTCCCGGCGGATTGAGCTCCTACGAGCAGTACTTC.

The rearrangement uses TRBV10-1 and TRBJ2-7, with TRBD1 identical over 8 bases. Germline CDR1 and CDR2: WNHNN and SYGVQD (reference sequence). The J segment lost 4 bases and the V segment lost 4 bases, leaving 0 bases of the junction unmatched. The CDR3 loop spans 12 amino acids. CDR3 protein: CASSGQGYEQYF. The DNA for the CDR3 is TGCGCCAGCAGTGGACAGGGGTACGAGCAGTACTTC.

Note on this clone: Compared with germline, one end of the junction differs, possibly owing to a read error. The chain links TRBV7-2 to TRBJ2-2; 14 nucleotides line up with TRBD2. Germline V gene sequence: CDR1 SGHTA, CDR2 FQGNSA. CDR3 length equals 17 residues. The CDR3 nucleotides are TGTGCCAGCAGCTCCCGGGGACTAGCGGGAGAGGTCGGGGAGCTGCTTTTT. Residues: CASSSRGLAGEVGELLF.

V and J are TRBV6-5 and TRBJ2-7; 8 nucleotides line up with TRBD2. This CDR3 is 14 amino acids long. J was trimmed by 3 bases and V by 6 bases; bases with no gene match: 7. Germline CDR1 MNHEY, CDR2 SVGAGI. The CDR3 loop is CASREQTSDYEQYF. CDR3 bases: TGTGCCAGCAGGGAACAGACTAGCGACTACGAGCAGTACTTC.

The chain carries TRBV23-1 and TRBJ1-5, with D possibly being TRBD1 (5 bases). TRBV23-1 is filed as an ORF, its function uncertain. Trimming pared 11 bases from V and 0 bases from J, leaving 14 bases between. CDR3 length: 14 amino acids. The CDR3 DNA follows: TGCGCCGTAGGACAATCGTATAGCAATCAGCCCCAGCATTTT. Translating it yields CAVGQSYSNQPQHF.

The V call is TRBV27, the J call TRBJ2-7, with TRBD1 matching over 9 bases. The junction had 0 bases not matched to a gene; V was cut back by 1 base and J by 5 bases. Germline lookup yields CDR1 MNHEY and CDR2 SMNVEV (reference sequence). The CDR3 covers 13 residues. The CDR3 region has the DNA TGTGCCAGCAGTTTATGGACAGGGGACGAGCAGTACTTC. Protein sequence: CASSLWTGDEQYF.

The sample holds one count of this clone. The genes are TRBV9 and TRBJ2-4; the match to TRBD2 covers 7 bases. The CDR3 loop spans 16 amino acids. The V segment lost 3 bases and the J segment 8 bases; nucleotides outside the gene matches: 14. CDR1 and CDR2 (germline): SGDLS, YYNGEE. The CDR3 sequence: CASSAFEGLVGHIQYF. CDR3 bases: TGTGCCAGCAGCGCTTTTGAAGGACTAGTGGGACACATTCAGTACTTC.

The J gene is TRBJ2-7, the V gene TRBV6-5; TRBD1 aligns across 9 bases. This CDR3 is 14 amino acids long. The junction had 3 bases not matched to a gene; V was cut back by 4 bases and J by 2 bases. Germline V gives CDR1 MNHEY, CDR2 SVGAGI. As DNA, the CDR3 is TGTGCCAGCAGTTGGACAGGGGATACCTACGAGCAGTACTTC. The encoded protein is CASSWTGDTYEQYF.

This chain connects TRBV5-4 to TRBJ1-2, with 8 bases that match TRBD1. With 3 bases clipped from V and 3 bases from J, the junction kept 16 bases outside the gene matches. The CDR3 loop spans 18 amino acids. Looked up from germline, CDR1 is SGHNT and CDR2 is YYREEE (reference sequence). DNA of the CDR3: TGTGCCAGCAGCTCCGGCCTAGGACAGGGAGGGGCTGACTATGGCTACACCTTC. Its translation: CASSSGLGQGGADYGYTF.

The chain combines TRBV7-6 with TRBJ2-3; D is unclear. Germline loops: CDR1 SGHVS, CDR2 FNYEAQ. Trimming cost V 1 base and J 0 bases, with 8 bases left between them. This CDR3 has 15 amino acids. The CDR3 is CASSLGSTSTDTQYF. The CDR3 nucleotides read TGTGCCAGCAGCTTAGGCAGTACGAGCACAGATACGCAGTATTTT.

J is TRBJ1-2 and V is TRBV28, with no clear D. V lost 6 bases, J lost 8 bases, and 13 bases lay in between. The CDR3 totals 12 residues. In germline, CDR1 is MDHEN, CDR2 SYDVKM. CDR3 coding DNA: TGTGCCAGCAGGTATCCAGGTACAGGCTACACCTTC. Its translation: CASRYPGTGYTF.

The rearrangement uses TRBV28 and TRBJ1-2; D might be TRBD1 (6 bases). The germline V gene encodes CDR1 MDHEN and CDR2 SYDVKM. Trimming pared 6 bases from V and 4 bases from J, leaving 15 bases between. The CDR3 spans 14 residues. The CDR3 DNA sequence: TGTGCCAGCAGGCCGTTACAGGGTGGCTATGGCTACACCTTC. Residues: CASRPLQGGYGYTF.

The count of this clone is one. V is TRBV9 and J is TRBJ2-3; D gene ambiguous. V was trimmed by 0 bases and J by 1 base, leaving 15 bases between them. The CDR3 runs 17 residues. Germline CDR1 reads SGDLS; CDR2 reads YYNGEE. The CDR3 is CASSVASRLEGTDTQYF. The CDR3 DNA reads TGTGCCAGCAGCGTAGCCTCGAGGCTAGAGGGCACAGATACGCAGTATTTT. Supplemented by reference TRBV9 and TRBJ2-3, the full variable domain reads DSGVTQTPKHLITATGQRVTLRCSPRSGDLSVYWYQQSLDQGLQFLIQYYNGEERAKGNILERFSAQQFPDLHSELNLSSLELGDSALYFCASSVASRLEGTDTQYFGPGTRLTVL.

Only one count was recorded for this clone. The rearrangement joins TRBV11-2 to TRBJ2-3; tentative D call: TRBD1 (5 bases). Germline values: CDR1 SGHAT, CDR2 FQNNGV. The germline V and J ends were trimmed by 4 bases and 6 bases, with 17 bases remaining between them. The CDR3 is 15 residues long. The CDR3 here is CASSSTPWGEDTQYF. Written as DNA, the CDR3 is TGTGCCAGCAGCTCTACCCCTTGGGGCGAGGATACGCAGTATTTT.